This T cell receptor beta chain emerged from a study of blood T cell repertoires in COVID-19. About the research overall: PBMCs, B-cell-depleted T cells, or T cells were the source of the cDNA or gDNA that made up the material.

The germline gives CDR1 MNHEY, CDR2 SVGEGT. The CDR3 runs to 16 residues. Losses at the gene ends were 4 bases for V and 4 bases for J; bases not matched to a gene: 7. Authors' processing steps: Counts of nucleated cells, estimated from reference gene primer amplification, were obtained. Measured with immunoSEQ multiplex PCR; TCRdb has only the in-frame clones, and not every one. The DNA was the basis for D and trimming; V, J and clone size are from that table. Among 250,000 to 350,000 clones listed, less than 90% were seen once. Material for sequencing was PBMCs or T cells enriched from blood (not recorded which). The rearrangement links TRBV6-2 or TRBV6-3 to TRBJ2-7; TRBD2 matches 13 bases. This TCR was sampled from a woman aged 45-65 years who had recovered from COVID-19. CDR3 DNA: TGTGCCAGCAGTTCCTTCCGGACTAGCGGGAGTTACGAGCAGTACTTC. It translates to CASSSFRTSGSYEQYF.